This T cell receptor (beta chain) was identified during a study of OX40 agonist ivuxolimab in advanced cancers. Study overall: Anti-PD-1, anti-PD-L1 or anti-CTLA-4 therapy given earlier was allowed, and 30% to 45% had some.

Profiling relied on immunoSEQ multiplex PCR, and the TCRdb table lists in-frame clones only, not all of them. The data show 55,000 to 75,000 clones, around 87% seen once. In regard to this clone: Its matching antigen is unknown.

Findings and limits, study-wide: At 0.1 to 3.0 mg/kg and by week 6, clonal expansion occurred in CD4+ and CD8+ blood T cells. CD8+ T cells (on average) carried more expanded clones than CD4+ T cells.

The V gene's germline CDR1 is MGHRA and CDR2 YSYEKL. The CDR3 is 11 residues long. The V and J ends lost 3 bases and 8 bases respectively, with 7 bases between them. Sequencing used CD4+ or CD8+ T cells sorted from blood, obtained in a trial of the OX40 agonist ivuxolimab. V is TRBV4-1 and J is TRBJ1-2; no definite D call. The source is an adult with an advanced solid tumor such as melanoma, head and neck, liver or kidney cancer. DNA of the CDR3: TGCGCCAGCAGCCAGGGATGGGGCTACACCTTC. Protein product: CASSQGWGYTF.